The following is a T cell receptor beta chain sequence with its context. As yet, its antigen is unknown. Although they were nominally healthy when sampled, donors likely had unrecorded immune exposures. PCR amplification relied on 60 Vbeta primers (plus 13 Jbeta primers). The protocol was immunoSEQ multiplex PCR, while the TCRdb copy is restricted to in-frame clones and leaves out a portion. The sample consists of 99,000 or so clones, over 70% of them appearing once. The entry originates in a study of cytomegalovirus exposure and HLA in healthy donors. Study-wide results and caveats: The authors enumerated 150 to 200 TCR beta chains as linked to cytomegalovirus. Among CMV-associated TCR beta chains, most appeared HLA-restricted in a later analysis.

This TCR came from a male donor in good health and CMV-seronegative. Sequenced material: PBMCs.

CDR3: CASSPPGLSTDTQYF. CDR3 coding DNA: TGTGCCAGCAGCCCACCGGGACTCAGCACAGATACGCAGTATTTT. The chain uses TRBV27 and TRBJ2-3; D is possibly TRBD2 (6 bases). CDR1 MNHEY and CDR2 SMNVEV come from the germline V gene (reference sequence). Trimming pared 6 bases from V and 0 bases from J, leaving 13 bases between. This CDR3 region has 15 residues.